This T cell receptor (beta chain) was identified during a study of cytomegalovirus exposure and HLA in healthy donors. Study-wide points: Researchers reported from a later analysis that most CMV-associated TCR beta chains appeared HLA-restricted.

A multiplex PCR was run with 60 Vbeta primers and 13 Jbeta primers. Assay used: immunoSEQ multiplex PCR; TCRdb lists only in-frame clones, some missing. The sample consists of under 200,000 clones, around three quarters of them appearing once. About this clone itself: Its target is not known.

V dropped 0 bases and J dropped 2 bases, with 16 bases sitting between them. The CDR3 totals 17 residues. Germline CDR1 reads SGDLS; CDR2 reads YYNGEE. The chain is built from TRBV9 and TRBJ2-3; D ambiguous. This sequence was found in a woman aged 30 to 39 in good health and CMV-seropositive. The sample consisted of PBMCs. CDR3 DNA sequence: TGTGCCAGCAGCGTAGACCCTCCAGGCCAATCCACAGATACGCAGTATTTT. Residues: CASSVDPPGQSTDTQYF. The full variable domain, its missing parts supplied by reference TRBV9 and TRBJ2-3, is DSGVTQTPKHLITATGQRVTLRCSPRSGDLSVYWYQQSLDQGLQFLIQYYNGEERAKGNILERFSAQQFPDLHSELNLSSLELGDSALYFCASSVDPPGQSTDTQYFGPGTRLTVL.